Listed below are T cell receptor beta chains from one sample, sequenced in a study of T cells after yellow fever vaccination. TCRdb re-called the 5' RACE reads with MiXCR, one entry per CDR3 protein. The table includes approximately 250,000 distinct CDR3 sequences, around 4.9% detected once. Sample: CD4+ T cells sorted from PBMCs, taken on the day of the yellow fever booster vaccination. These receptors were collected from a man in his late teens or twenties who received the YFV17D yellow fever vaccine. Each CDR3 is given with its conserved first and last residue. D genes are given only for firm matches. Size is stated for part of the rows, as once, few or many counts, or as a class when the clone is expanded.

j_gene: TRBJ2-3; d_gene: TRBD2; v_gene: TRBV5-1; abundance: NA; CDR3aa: CASSSLAGGEDTQYF; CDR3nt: TGCGCCAGCAGCTCTCTAGCGGGGGGAGAAGATACGCAGTATTTT
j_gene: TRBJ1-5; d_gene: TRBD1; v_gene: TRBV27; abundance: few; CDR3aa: CASSLRGQGVDGNQPQHF; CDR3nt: TGTGCCAGCAGTTTAAGGGGACAGGGGGTCGATGGCAATCAGCCCCAGCATTTT
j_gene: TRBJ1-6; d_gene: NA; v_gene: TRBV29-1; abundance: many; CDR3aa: CSVRTASYNSPLHF; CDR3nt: TGCAGCGTGAGGACAGCCTCCTATAATTCACCCCTCCACTTT
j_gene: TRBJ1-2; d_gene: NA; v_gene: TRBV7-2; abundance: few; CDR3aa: CASSSGGNTGLYGYTF; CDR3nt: TGTGCCAGCAGCTCTGGAGGTAATACAGGGCTGTATGGCTACACCTTC
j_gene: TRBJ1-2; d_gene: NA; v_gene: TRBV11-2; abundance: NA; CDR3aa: CASSLPAGYGYTF; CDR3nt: TGTGCCAGCAGCTTACCGGCGGGCTATGGCTACACCTTC
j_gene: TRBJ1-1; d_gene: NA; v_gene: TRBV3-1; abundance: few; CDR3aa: CASSPAFEGNTEAFF; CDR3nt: TGTGCCAGCAGCCCAGCTTTTGAGGGCAACACTGAAGCTTTCTTT
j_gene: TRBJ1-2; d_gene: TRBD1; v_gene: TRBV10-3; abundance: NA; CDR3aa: CAISEGQGANYGYTF; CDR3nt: TGTGCCATCAGTGAGGGCCAGGGGGCCAACTATGGCTACACCTTC
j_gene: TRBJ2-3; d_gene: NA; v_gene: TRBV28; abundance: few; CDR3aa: CASSSVGTSTDTQYF; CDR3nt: TGTGCCAGCAGCTCTGTGGGGACCAGCACAGATACGCAGTATTTT
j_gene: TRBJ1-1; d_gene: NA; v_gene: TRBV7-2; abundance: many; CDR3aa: CASSLERGFYTEAFF; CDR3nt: TGTGCCAGCAGCTTAGAGCGGGGGTTTTACACTGAAGCTTTCTTT
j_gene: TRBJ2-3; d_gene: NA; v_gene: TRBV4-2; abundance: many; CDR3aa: CASSQGSRGTDTQYF; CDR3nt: TGTGCCAGCAGCCAAGGGAGTCGGGGCACAGATACGCAGTATTTT
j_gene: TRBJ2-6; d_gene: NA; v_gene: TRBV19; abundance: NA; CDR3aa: CASVGAGANVLTF; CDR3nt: TGTGCCAGTGTGGGGGCTGGGGCCAACGTCCTGACTTTC
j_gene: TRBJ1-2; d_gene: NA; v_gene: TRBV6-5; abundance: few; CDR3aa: CASSHQTGYGYTF; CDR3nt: TGTGCCAGCAGCCACCAGACAGGCTATGGCTACACCTTC
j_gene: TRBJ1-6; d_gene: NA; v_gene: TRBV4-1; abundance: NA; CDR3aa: CASSQWTGLDNSPLHF; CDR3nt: TGCGCCAGCAGCCAATGGACCGGGTTGGATAATTCACCCCTCCACTTT
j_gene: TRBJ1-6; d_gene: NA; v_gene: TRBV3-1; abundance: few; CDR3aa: CASGGSPLHF; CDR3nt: TGTGCCAGCGGGGGTTCACCCCTCCACTTT
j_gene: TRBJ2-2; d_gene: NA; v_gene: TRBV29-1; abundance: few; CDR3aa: CSVARGGLGTGELFF; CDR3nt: TGCAGCGTTGCCAGGGGTGGTTTAGGCACCGGGGAGCTGTTTTTT
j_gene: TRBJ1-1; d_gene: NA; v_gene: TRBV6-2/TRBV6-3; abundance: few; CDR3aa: CASTLEGLNTEAFF; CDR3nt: TGTGCCAGCACACTGGAGGGGCTAAACACTGAAGCTTTCTTT
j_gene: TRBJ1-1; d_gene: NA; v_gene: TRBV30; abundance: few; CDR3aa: CASQRGNGIEAFF; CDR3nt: TGTGCCAGTCAAAGAGGGAACGGAATTGAAGCTTTCTTT
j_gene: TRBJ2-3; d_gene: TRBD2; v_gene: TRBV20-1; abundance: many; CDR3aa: CSARLPQGRGASTDTQYF; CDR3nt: TGCAGTGCTAGATTACCCCAAGGGCGGGGGGCTAGCACAGATACGCAGTATTTT
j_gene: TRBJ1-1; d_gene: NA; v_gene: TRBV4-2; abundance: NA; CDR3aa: CASSRNRMNTEAFF; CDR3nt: TGTGCCAGCAGCCGAAACAGGATGAACACTGAAGCTTTCTTT
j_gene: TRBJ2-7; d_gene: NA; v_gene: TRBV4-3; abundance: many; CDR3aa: CASSHIPGTSSYEQYF; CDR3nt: TGCGCCAGCAGCCATATACCAGGGACGAGCTCCTACGAGCAGTACTTC
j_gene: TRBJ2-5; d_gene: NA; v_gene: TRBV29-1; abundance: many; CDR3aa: CSVDGHIDQETQYF; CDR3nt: TGCAGCGTTGACGGACATATAGACCAAGAGACCCAGTACTTC
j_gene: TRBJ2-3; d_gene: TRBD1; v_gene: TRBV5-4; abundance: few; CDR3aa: CASNKAGTASTDTQYF; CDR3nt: TGTGCCAGCAACAAAGCCGGGACAGCAAGCACAGATACGCAGTATTTT
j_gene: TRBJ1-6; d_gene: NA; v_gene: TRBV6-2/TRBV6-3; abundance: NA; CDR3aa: CASRPDPWDSPLHF; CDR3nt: TGTGCCAGCAGGCCGGACCCTTGGGATTCACCCCTCCACTTT
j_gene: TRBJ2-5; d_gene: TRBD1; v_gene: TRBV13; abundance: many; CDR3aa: CASSEFLGTGVVETQYF; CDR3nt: TGTGCCAGCAGTGAATTTCTCGGGACAGGGGTAGTGGAGACCCAGTACTTC
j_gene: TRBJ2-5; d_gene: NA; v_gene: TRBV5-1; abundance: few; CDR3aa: CASSFGQGGGETQYF; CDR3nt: TGCGCCAGCAGCTTCGGACAGGGCGGGGGAGAGACCCAGTACTTC
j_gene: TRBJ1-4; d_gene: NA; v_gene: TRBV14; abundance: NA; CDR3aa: CASSPGQSEKLFF; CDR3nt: TGTGCCAGCAGCCCTGGACAGAGTGAAAAACTGTTTTTT
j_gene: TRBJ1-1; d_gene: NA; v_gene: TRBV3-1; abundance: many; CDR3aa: CASSQDLVGDTEAFF; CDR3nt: TGTGCCAGCAGCCAAGATCTTGTCGGGGACACTGAAGCTTTCTTT
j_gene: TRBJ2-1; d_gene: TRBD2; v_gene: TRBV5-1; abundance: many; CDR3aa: CASMPGLATYNEQFF; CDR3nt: TGCGCCAGCATGCCGGGACTAGCGACCTACAATGAGCAGTTCTTC
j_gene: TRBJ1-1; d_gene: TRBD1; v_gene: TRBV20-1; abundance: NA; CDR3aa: CSARETGRWPEAFF; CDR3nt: TGCAGTGCTAGAGAGACAGGGAGGTGGCCTGAAGCTTTCTTT
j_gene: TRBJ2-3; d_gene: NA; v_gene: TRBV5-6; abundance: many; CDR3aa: CASSLGGSGTDTQYF; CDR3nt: TGTGCCAGCAGCTTGGGGGGCTCGGGCACAGATACGCAGTATTTT
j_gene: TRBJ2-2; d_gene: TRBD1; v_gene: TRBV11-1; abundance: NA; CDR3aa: CASRRKTGVDTGELFF; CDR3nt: TGTGCCAGCAGACGTAAAACAGGGGTGGACACCGGGGAGCTGTTTTTT
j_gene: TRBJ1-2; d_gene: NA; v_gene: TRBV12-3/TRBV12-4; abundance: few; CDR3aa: CASSLVVGGYGYTF; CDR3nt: TGTGCCAGCAGTTTAGTGGTAGGGGGCTATGGCTACACCTTC
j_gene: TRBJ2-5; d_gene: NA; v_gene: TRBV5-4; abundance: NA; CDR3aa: CASSPKDGLETQYF; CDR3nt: TGTGCCAGCAGCCCGAAGGACGGTTTAGAGACCCAGTACTTC
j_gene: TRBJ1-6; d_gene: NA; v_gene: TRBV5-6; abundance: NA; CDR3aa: CASSGGPLHF; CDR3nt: TGTGCCAGCAGTGGGGGGCCCCTCCACTTT
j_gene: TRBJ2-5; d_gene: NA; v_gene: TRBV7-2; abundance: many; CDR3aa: CASSPASSRETQYF; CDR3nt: TGTGCCAGCAGCCCGGCCAGTTCTCGTGAGACCCAGTACTTC
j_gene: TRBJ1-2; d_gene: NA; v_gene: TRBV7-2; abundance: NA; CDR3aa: CASSRHTYYGYTF; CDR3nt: TGTGCCAGCAGTCGTCACACCTACTATGGCTACACCTTC
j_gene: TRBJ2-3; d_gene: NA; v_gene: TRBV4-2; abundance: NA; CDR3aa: CASSQDRAYSSHTQYF; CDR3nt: TGTGCCAGCAGCCAAGATAGGGCGTACTCCTCTCATACGCAGTATTTT
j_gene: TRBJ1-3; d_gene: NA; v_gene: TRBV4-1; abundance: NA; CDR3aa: CASSPLFYAGGNTIYF; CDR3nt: TGCGCCAGCAGCCCCCTGTTTTACGCCGGGGGAAACACCATATATTTT
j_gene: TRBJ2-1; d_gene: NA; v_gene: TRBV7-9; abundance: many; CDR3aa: CASALSRTEPQFF; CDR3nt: TGTGCCAGTGCACTTTCTCGGACAGAGCCCCAGTTCTTC
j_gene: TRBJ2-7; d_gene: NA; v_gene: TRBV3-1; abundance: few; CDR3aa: CASSQDGPYEQYF; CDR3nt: TGTGCCAGCAGCCAGGACGGACCCTACGAGCAGTACTTC
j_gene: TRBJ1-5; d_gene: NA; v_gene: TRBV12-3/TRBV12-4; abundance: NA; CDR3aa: CASSPGGTNSNQPQHF; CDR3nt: TGTGCCAGCAGCCCGGGGGGGACAAATAGCAATCAGCCCCAGCATTTT
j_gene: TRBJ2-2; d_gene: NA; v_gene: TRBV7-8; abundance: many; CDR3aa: CASSSPWGTGELFF; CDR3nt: TGTGCCAGCAGCTCCCCCTGGGGGACCGGGGAGCTGTTTTTT
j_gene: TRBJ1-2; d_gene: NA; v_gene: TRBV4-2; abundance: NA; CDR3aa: CASSRSLGAGDDYGYTF; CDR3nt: TGTGCCAGCAGCCGCTCGCTGGGGGCAGGGGATGACTATGGCTACACCTTC
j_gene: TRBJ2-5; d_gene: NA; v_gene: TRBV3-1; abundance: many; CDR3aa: CASSRGLQFQETQYF; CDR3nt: TGTGCCAGCAGCCGAGGACTGCAGTTCCAAGAGACCCAGTACTTC
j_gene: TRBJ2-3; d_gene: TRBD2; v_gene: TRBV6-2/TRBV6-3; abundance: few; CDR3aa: CASRRGGTTDTQYF; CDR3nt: TGTGCCAGCCGACGCGGGGGGACTACAGATACGCAGTATTTT
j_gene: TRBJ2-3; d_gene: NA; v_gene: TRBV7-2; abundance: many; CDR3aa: CASSQNGEDTQYF; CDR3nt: TGTGCCAGCAGCCAAAACGGGGAAGATACGCAGTATTTT
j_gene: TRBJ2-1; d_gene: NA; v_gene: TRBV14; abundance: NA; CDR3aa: CASSHLPGRVEQFF; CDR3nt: TGTGCCAGCAGCCATCTTCCAGGAAGGGTTGAGCAGTTCTTC
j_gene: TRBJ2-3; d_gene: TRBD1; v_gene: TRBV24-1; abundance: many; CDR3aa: CAIGTASTDTQYF; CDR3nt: TGTGCCATCGGGACAGCTAGCACAGATACGCAGTATTTT
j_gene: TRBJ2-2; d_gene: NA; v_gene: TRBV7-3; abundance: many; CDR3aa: CASSVSQGTGELFF; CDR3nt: TGTGCCAGCAGCGTATCCCAGGGCACCGGGGAGCTGTTTTTT
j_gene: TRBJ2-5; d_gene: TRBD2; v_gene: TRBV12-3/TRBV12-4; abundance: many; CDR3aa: CASSGGGRQETQYF; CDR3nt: TGTGCCAGCAGCGGCGGGGGAAGACAAGAGACCCAGTACTTC
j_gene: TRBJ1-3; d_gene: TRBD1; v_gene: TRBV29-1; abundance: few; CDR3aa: CSVQTTGTGAFRNTIYF; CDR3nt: TGCAGCGTCCAAACCACCGGGACAGGGGCGTTCAGAAACACCATATATTTT
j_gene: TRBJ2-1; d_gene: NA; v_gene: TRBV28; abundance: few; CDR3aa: CASSLMGLLTLNEQFF; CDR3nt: TGTGCCAGCAGTCTTATGGGGCTCCTAACCCTCAATGAGCAGTTCTTC
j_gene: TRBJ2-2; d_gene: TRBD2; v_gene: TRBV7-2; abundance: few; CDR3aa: CASSFGLGEAGELFF; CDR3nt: TGTGCCAGCAGCTTCGGACTAGGGGAGGCCGGGGAGCTGTTTTTT
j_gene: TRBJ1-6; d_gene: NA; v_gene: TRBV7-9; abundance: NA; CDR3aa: CASSRWAGANSPLHF; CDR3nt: TGTGCCAGCAGCCGTTGGGCGGGGGCAAATTCACCCCTCCACTTT
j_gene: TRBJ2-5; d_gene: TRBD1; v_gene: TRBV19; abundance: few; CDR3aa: CATSGTGGGETQYF; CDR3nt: TGTGCCACCTCGGGGACAGGGGGCGGGGAGACCCAGTACTTC
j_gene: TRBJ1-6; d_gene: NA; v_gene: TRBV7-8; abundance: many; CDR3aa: CASSLPGPGAAGIDSPLHF; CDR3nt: TGTGCCAGCAGCTTACCGGGACCCGGGGCGGCGGGTATAGATTCACCCCTCCACTTT
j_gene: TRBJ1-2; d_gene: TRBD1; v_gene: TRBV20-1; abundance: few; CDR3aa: CSAGDRVGYGYTF; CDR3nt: TGCAGTGCTGGAGACAGGGTTGGCTATGGCTACACCTTC